This T cell receptor beta chain came from a study of identical twins. Regarding the study as a whole: In cord blood, abundant beta clonotypes had fewer insertions; memory showed no trend. Surplus twin overlap in beta out-of-frame sequences was less pronounced.

CDR3 length: 13 residues. Each cDNA held unique molecular identifiers, and template switching gave it a universal primer site. TCRdb used MiXCR to reprocess the 5' RACE reads, holding one entry per CDR3 protein. The data contain about 550,000 distinct CDR3 sequences, approximately 20% of them singletons. Regarding this clonotype: Its specificity is unknown.

The same specimen was also included in a second study, on yellow fever vaccine responses in identical twins.

This clonotype was obtained from a woman younger than 30 in good health. The sample taken for sequencing was CD4+ T cells sorted from blood. The chain links TRBV21-1 to TRBJ1-2. TRBV21-1 is deemed a pseudogene. CDR3 residues: CASSKVAPAGNTF. The DNA for the CDR3 is TGTGCCAGCAGCAAAGTAGCACCGGCTGGTAACACCTTC.